One and the same sample provided the 5 T cell receptor beta chains below, sequenced in a study of blood T cell repertoires in COVID-19 (dated by TCRdb to the early 2020s). The receptor library was made with the immunoSEQ multiplex PCR assay. TCRdb stores this immuneACCESS table with in-frame sequences only. Part of the clones is absent; in the studies checked, under half of the shortfall reflects unresolved V genes, and no reason is known for the rest. The sample table lists some 150,000 clones, 86% of them with a count of one. The ten biggest clones cover about 8% of the sample. Input material: peripheral blood. The receptor set was obtained from a woman between 55 and 75 years old with acute or convalescent COVID-19.

The table lists this clone with a count of one. The V gene is TRBV25-1, the J gene TRBJ1-3; D is perhaps TRBD1 (6 bases). This CDR3 contains 17 residues. Per the germline V gene, CDR1 is MGHDK and CDR2 is SYGVNS. V was cut by 4 bases and J by 5 bases, with 21 bases left in between. The CDR3 nucleotides read TGTGCCAGCAGTGCCCACTCCCGGACAGATGGGAGAAACACCATATATTTT. Translating gives CASSAHSRTDGRNTIYF.

V is TRBV11-3 and J is TRBJ2-3; TRBD2 matches 7 bases. Unmatched junction bases numbered 10, after V lost 5 bases and J lost 8 bases. The CDR3 has 14 amino acids. Germline CDR1 is SGHNT and CDR2 is YENEEA. CDR3 residues: CASSPRTSLATQYF. CDR3 sequence (DNA): TGTGCCAGCAGCCCACGGACTAGTCTAGCTACGCAGTATTTT.

V and J are TRBV10-2 and TRBJ1-5, with 9 bases matching TRBD1. The CDR3 extends over 13 amino acids. The junction had 3 bases not matched to a gene; V was cut back by 5 bases and J by 7 bases. The germline V gene has CDR1 WSHSY and CDR2 SAAADI. The CDR3 bases are TGCGCCAGCAGTCCCGGACAGGGGCAGCCCCAGCATTTT. This codes for CASSPGQGQPQHF.

Written as DNA, the CDR3 is TGTGCCAGCATCCGGGACACGCACACCGGGGAGCTGTTTTTT. Amino acid sequence: CASIRDTHTGELFF. This rearrangement joins TRBV5-4 to TRBJ2-2; TRBD1 might be the D (6 bases). The V end lost 6 bases, the J end lost 3 bases, and 12 bases lay between the germline ends. This CDR3 has 14 residues. Germline assignment: CDR1 SGHNT and CDR2 YYREEE (reference sequence).

The chain recombines TRBV19 with TRBJ1-1; 9 bases line up with TRBD1. Germline CDR1 and CDR2: LNHDA and SQIVND (reference sequence). V lost 6 bases, J lost 1 base, and 12 bases stayed unmatched. The CDR3 spans 17 residues. Here the CDR3 DNA reads TGTGCCAGTAGGGAAACCGGGACAGGGTTGGGGAACACTGAAGCTTTCTTT. This translates into CASRETGTGLGNTEAFF. Full variable domain (rest looked up from reference TRBV19 and TRBJ1-1): DGGITQSPKYLFRKEGQNVTLSCEQNLNHDAMYWYRQDPGQGLRLIYYSQIVNDFQKGDIAEGYSVSREKKESFPLTVTSAQKNPTAFYLCASRETGTGLGNTEAFFGQGTRLTVV.